This note documents a single TCR beta chain sequence. No antigen is known for it. These data are taken from a study of beta chain features in type 1 diabetes. Study-wide findings and caveats: In all four CD4+ subsets, TCRB CDR3 length was significantly, moderately reduced in type 1 diabetes.

A single heparinised blood sample, averaging roughly 110 mL, was obtained per donor. TCRB transcripts that were expressed got sequenced, as all of the isolated RNA had been reverse transcribed. Measured with immunoSEQ multiplex PCR; TCRdb has only the in-frame clones, and not every one. The repertoire includes fewer than 650,000 clones, around 15% of them detected once, and approximately 0.099% sits in the top ten. Germline V CDR1 and CDR2: SQVTM, ANQGSEA. With 8 bases clipped from V and 4 bases from J, the junction kept 20 bases outside the gene matches. The CDR3 has 17 residues. The receptor comes from a man aged 18 to 30 in good health. The specimen was naive CD4+ T cells from blood. The chain recombines TRBV29-1 with TRBJ1-5; TRBD1 matches at 7 bases. CDR3 sequence: CSPIQGTQPSPNQPQHF. Written as DNA, the CDR3 is TGCAGCCCAATACAGGGGACCCAACCGTCCCCTAATCAGCCCCAGCATTTT.